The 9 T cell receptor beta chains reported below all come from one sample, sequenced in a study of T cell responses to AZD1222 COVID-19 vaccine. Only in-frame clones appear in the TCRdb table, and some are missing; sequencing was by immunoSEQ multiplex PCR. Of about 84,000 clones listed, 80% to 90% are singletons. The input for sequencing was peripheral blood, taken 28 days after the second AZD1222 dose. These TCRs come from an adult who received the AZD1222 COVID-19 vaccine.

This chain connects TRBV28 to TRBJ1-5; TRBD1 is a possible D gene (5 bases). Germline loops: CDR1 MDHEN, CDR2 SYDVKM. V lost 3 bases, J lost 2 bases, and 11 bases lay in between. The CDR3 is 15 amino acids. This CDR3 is CASSFGGIRNQPQHF. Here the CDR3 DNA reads TGTGCCAGCAGTTTCGGGGGTATCCGCAATCAGCCCCAGCATTTT.

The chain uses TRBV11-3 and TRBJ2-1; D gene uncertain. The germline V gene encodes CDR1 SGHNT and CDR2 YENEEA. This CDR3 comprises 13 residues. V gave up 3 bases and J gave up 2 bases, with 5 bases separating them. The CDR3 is CASSFSAYNEQFF. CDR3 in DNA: TGTGCCAGCAGCTTTTCGGCCTACAATGAGCAGTTCTTC. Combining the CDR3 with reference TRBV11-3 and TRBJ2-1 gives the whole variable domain EAGVVQSPRYKIIEKKQPVAFWCNPISGHNTLYWYLQNLGQGPELLIRYENEEAVDDSQLPKDRFSAERLKGVDSTLKIQPAELGDSAVYLCASSFSAYNEQFFGPGTRLTVL.

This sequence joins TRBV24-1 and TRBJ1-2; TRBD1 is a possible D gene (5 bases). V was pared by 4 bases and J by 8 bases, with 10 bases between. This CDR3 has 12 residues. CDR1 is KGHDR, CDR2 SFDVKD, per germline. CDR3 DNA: TGTGCCACCAGTGACCCAGGGAAGGGCTACACCTTC. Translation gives CATSDPGKGYTF.

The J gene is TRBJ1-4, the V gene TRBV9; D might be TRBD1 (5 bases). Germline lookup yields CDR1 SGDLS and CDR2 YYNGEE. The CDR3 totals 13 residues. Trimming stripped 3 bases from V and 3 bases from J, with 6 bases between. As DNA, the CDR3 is TGTGCCAGCAGCGAGGGACCTAATGAAAAACTGTTTTTT. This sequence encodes CASSEGPNEKLFF.

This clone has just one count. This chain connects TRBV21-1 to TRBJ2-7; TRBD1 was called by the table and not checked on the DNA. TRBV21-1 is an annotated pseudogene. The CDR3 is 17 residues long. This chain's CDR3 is CASSLWWGTGPSYEQYV. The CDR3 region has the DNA TGTGCCAGCAGCCTCTGGTGGGGGACAGGGCCCTCCTACGAGCAGTACGTC.

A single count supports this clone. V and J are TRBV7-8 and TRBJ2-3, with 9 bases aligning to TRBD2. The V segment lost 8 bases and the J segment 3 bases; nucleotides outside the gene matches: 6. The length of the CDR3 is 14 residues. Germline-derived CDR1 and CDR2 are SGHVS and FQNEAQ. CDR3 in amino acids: CASRGGGFTDTQYF. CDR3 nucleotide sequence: TGTGCCAGCCGCGGGGGGGGGTTTACAGATACGCAGTATTTT.

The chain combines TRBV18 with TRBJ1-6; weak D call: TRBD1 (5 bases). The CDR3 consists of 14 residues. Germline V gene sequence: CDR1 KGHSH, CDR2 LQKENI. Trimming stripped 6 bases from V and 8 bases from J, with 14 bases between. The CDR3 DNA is TGTGCCAGCTCCCCCAGGGTTGCCGATTCACCCCTCCACTTT. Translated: CASSPRVADSPLHF.

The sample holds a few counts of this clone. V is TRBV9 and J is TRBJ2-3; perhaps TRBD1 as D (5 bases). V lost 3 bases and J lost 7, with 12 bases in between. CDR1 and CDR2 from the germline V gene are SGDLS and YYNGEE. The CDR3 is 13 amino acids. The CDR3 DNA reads TGTGCCAGCAGCGACCACAGGTCCCATACGCAGTATTTT. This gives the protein CASSDHRSHTQYF.

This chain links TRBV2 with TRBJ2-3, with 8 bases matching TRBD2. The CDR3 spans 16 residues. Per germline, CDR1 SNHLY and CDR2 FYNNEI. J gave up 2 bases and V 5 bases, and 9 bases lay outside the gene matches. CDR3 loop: CASSTRAGAVTDTQYF. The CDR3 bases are TGTGCCAGCAGTACCCGAGCGGGGGCCGTCACAGATACGCAGTATTTT.